The entry below gives a single TCR beta chain sequence along with its context. What antigen it recognizes has not been identified. Base qualities are not recorded, but no much larger clone differs from it by a single base. The High Capacity cDNA Reverse Transcription Kit was used to reverse transcribe all of the isolated RNA, meaning that expressed TCRB transcripts were what got sequenced. Deep immunoSEQ sequencing was applied to naive, central memory and regulatory T cell samples, giving an average of around 3.8 million total reads per sample. Sorted cells were lysed in RLT buffer and RNA was extracted with DNase-treated RNeasy Micro or Mini kits, depending on cell number. Each cell subset was processed on its own to prevent cross-contamination, while patient and healthy donor samples were processed together. TCRB sequences were amplified from cDNA with the immunoSEQ multiplex PCR, producing 87-bp fragments spanning the CDR3 region. Sequencing of the amplicons was performed on the Illumina HiSeq platform. Per the authors' processing: PCR bias was corrected computationally using synthetic template baselines, and reads within Hamming distance 2 were collapsed, with unmergeable singletons discarded. Reads were aligned to IMGT to assign V, D and J genes, CDR3 length, and insertions or deletions at six rearrangement sites. Clonotype counts were normalized to sorted cell number within each subset before computing true diversity and Gini coefficients with the tcR R package. Repertoire sharing was quantified using the overlap coefficient calculated on TCRB nucleotide sequences. As a proxy for the pre-selection repertoire, out-of-frame TCRB sequences from naive cells were analyzed. The immuneACCESS repertoire file appears here via TCRdb, limited to in-frame rearrangements. These files lack a portion of the clones; in checked studies, under half of the deficit traces to unresolved V genes, and the cause of the others is not known. D and trimming come from the DNA, and the V and J calls and clone size come from that table. Here the sample has 860,000 or so clones; about a sixth occur a single time. The leading ten clones occupy 0.02% to 0.03% of the sample.

From the cysteine up to the phenylalanine, the CDR3 has a length of 16 residues. Only the CDR3 part of the read is kept: 48 bases, read in frame from the first base. The germline V gene sets CDR1 to LGHNA and CDR2 to YNFKEQ. V drops 0 bases and J drops 8 bases, leaving 16 bases in between. Each donor gave one peripheral blood draw, averaging approximately 110 mL, which was collected into heparinised tubes. A BD FACSAria II was used to sort naive, central memory, regulatory and stem cell-like memory CD4+ T cells with a panel that included CD45RO, CCR7, CD25, CD127, CD95 and CD27. All sorted populations exceeded 98% purity. PBMCs were isolated immediately by Lymphoprep density gradient centrifugation and stained directly without culture. To minimize batch effects, samples were stained and sorted in pairs, one healthy donor with one patient per experiment. These data originate in a study of beta chain features in type 1 diabetes listed by TCRdb under 2018. In terms of the full investigation: Mean age, gender distribution, total cell number and subset yield did not differ between patients and healthy donors. A total of around 110,000,000 sorted cells were examined across all samples, and RNA yield correlated strongly with the number of cells per subset. In the study, recently diagnosed type 1 diabetes patients and matched healthy donors were compared on the TCRB repertoires of their sorted circulating CD4+ T cell subsets. Regulatory and stem cell-like memory subsets were obtained from only 8 patients and about eight healthy donors, while naive and central memory subsets were obtained from all 30 or so donors. Study-level results and caveats: PCR may preferentially amplify shorter templates, but because patient and control samples were amplified and corrected together, any resulting skew would affect both groups equally. Naive, central memory and regulatory TCRB repertoires appeared more similar among patients than among healthy donors. Because small numbers of individuals were included in the HLA sub-analyses, any influence of HLA type on TCRB rearrangement was left unresolved. Fewer insertions and more nucleotide deletions at VDJ recombination sites were observed in patients with type 1 diabetes, implying thymic rearrangement abnormalities. Sequencing cDNA rather than genomic DNA could over-represent highly expressing activated cells, although activation and CD3 levels did not differ between groups. A moderate but significant shortening of TCRB CDR3 length was observed in type 1 diabetes patients in all four CD4+ subsets.

The TCR was taken from a woman between 18 and 29 years old in good health. The specimen sequenced was naive CD4+ T cells from blood. The cell subset or site label, read with the paper, signifies: true naive CD4+ T cells. This chain is built from TRBV4-2 and TRBJ1-4, with no reliable assignment of the D segment. The CDR3: CASSQDWQYANEKLFF. The DNA reads TGTGCCAGCAGCCAAGATTGGCAGTACGCAAACGAAAAACTGTTTTTT.